This paragraph reports one T cell receptor beta chain. Trimming removed 5 bases at V and 2 bases at J, with 16 bases between. Germline V gives CDR1 MGHRA, CDR2 YSYEKL. The CDR3 extends over 16 amino acids. In the original analysis: Estimation of nucleated cell counts was performed using reference gene primer amplification. Generated by immunoSEQ multiplex PCR, the TCRdb table keeps only in-frame clones and is missing some. V and J calls plus clone size are reproduced from that table; the DNA served to infer D and trimming. The sample carries about 99,000 clones, roughly 90% recorded once. The data are from a study of blood T cell repertoires in COVID-19. Study as a whole: Italy, Spain and the United States were the sources of the convalescent and acute COVID-19 samples. Nucleic acid was either cDNA or gDNA, and it came from T cells, B-cell-depleted T cells, or PBMCs.

The receptor's source is a woman in her fifties or sixties with acute or convalescent COVID-19. V gene TRBV4-1 combines with J gene TRBJ2-1, with D maybe TRBD2 (6 bases). What was sequenced was peripheral blood. The DNA for the CDR3 is TGCGCCAGCAGCTACATCACAGGAGGGCCCTACAATGAGCAGTTCTTC. Translated, it gives CASSYITGGPYNEQFF.